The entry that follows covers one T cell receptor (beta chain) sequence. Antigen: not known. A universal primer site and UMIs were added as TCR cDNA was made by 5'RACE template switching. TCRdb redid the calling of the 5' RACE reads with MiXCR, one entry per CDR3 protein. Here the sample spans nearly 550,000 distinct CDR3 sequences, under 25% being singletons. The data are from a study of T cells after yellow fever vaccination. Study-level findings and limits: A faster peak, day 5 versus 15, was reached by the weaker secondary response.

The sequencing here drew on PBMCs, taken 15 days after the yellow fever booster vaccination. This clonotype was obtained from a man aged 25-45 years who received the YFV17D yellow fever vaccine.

The CDR3 reads CASSLPRRQRSFTQYF. The DNA for the CDR3 is TGTGCCAGCAGCCTCCCCCGTAGGCAGCGGTCCTTTACGCAGTATTTT. The V call is TRBV5-6, the J call TRBJ2-3; a weak D match, TRBD2 (5 bases). V was pared by 4 bases and J by 8 bases, with 23 bases between. This CDR3 region has 16 residues. Germline assignment: CDR1 SGHDT and CDR2 YYEEEE.